This T cell receptor (beta chain) was found in a study of cytomegalovirus exposure and HLA in healthy donors. Study conclusions and caveats: Whilst most TCR sequences proved rare, a subset of public TCRs occurred across many donors. Likely technical artifact: a cluster of highly shared sequence variants. For cytomegalovirus status, the classifier reportedly gave diagnoses with high specificity and sensitivity.

Turning to this clone: The antigen is unknown.

The PCR made use of 60 Vbeta and 13 Jbeta primers. Sequenced by immunoSEQ multiplex PCR; TCRdb stores in-frame clones only, minus some. Seen here are around 96,000 clones, 60% to 80% observed once, and the top ten hold more than 2.5%. The CDR3 has 14 residues. V was pared by 2 bases and J by 5 bases, with 3 bases of the junction left unmatched. Germline-derived CDR1 and CDR2 are SGHNT and YENEEA. The sequenced sample consisted of PBMCs. This clonotype was sampled from a man aged 55 to 70 in good health and CMV-seronegative. The V and J genes are TRBV11-3 and TRBJ2-7, with 10 nucleotides matching TRBD1. The CDR3 DNA follows: TGTGCCAGCAGCTTACAGGGACAGGGGCACGAGCAGTACTTC. It specifies CASSLQGQGHEQYF.